The 10 T cell receptor beta chains below all came from one sample that was sequenced in a study of T cell changes during pregnancy in multiple sclerosis. TCRdb's copy holds only in-frame clones and misses some; the assay was immunoSEQ multiplex PCR. The sample shows about 57,000 clones, about 91% of them seen only once. Sequences were derived from peripheral blood, sampled after pregnancy. Receptor source: a female donor in good health, enrolled as a control in a pregnancy study.

The chain combines TRBV6-5 with TRBJ2-1; TRBD1 agrees at 10 bases. Unmatched junction bases numbered 4, after V lost 6 bases and J lost 2 bases. The CDR3 is 15 amino acids. Germline V gene lookup returns CDR1 MNHEY and CDR2 SVGAGI. This CDR3 reads CASRRQGATYNEQFF. In nucleotides, the CDR3 is TGTGCCAGCAGACGACAGGGGGCTACCTACAATGAGCAGTTCTTC.

The chain is built from TRBV19 and TRBJ1-1; possibly TRBD1 for D (5 bases). Germline V gene sequence: CDR1 LNHDA, CDR2 SQIVND (reference sequence). V was pared by 7 bases and J by 2 bases, with 11 bases between. The CDR3 has 13 residues. CDR3 amino acids: CASNWGTNTEAFF. CDR3 sequence (DNA): TGTGCCAGTAATTGGGGCACTAACACTGAAGCTTTCTTT.

This chain connects TRBV7-8 to TRBJ1-6; no reliable D call. V was cut by 1 base and J by 7 bases, with 8 bases left in between. In germline, CDR1 is SGHVS, CDR2 FQNEAQ. The CDR3 sequence is 14 residues long. CDR3 in DNA: TGTGCCAGCAGCTTAGGTCCCGGGAATTCACCCCTCCACTTT. Amino acid sequence: CASSLGPGNSPLHF.

In this sample, this clone turned up once. This chain uses TRBV6-6 with TRBJ2-3; 12 bases are shared with TRBD2. This CDR3 is built from 15 residues. From germline, CDR1 is MNHNY and CDR2 SVGAGI (reference sequence). Losses at the gene ends were 6 bases for V and 7 bases for J; bases not matched to a gene: 8. The CDR3 sequence is CASSDLTSGGYTQYF. The CDR3 DNA follows: TGTGCCAGCAGCGATCTGACTAGCGGGGGTTATACGCAGTATTTT.

V and J are TRBV2 and TRBJ2-3; 8 positions agree with TRBD2. Germline CDR1 is SNHLY and CDR2 is FYNNEI. This CDR3 spans 15 amino acids. J gave up 5 bases and V 7 bases, and 11 bases lay outside the gene matches. CDR3 protein: CASTNLAGGGDTQYF. The CDR3, as DNA: TGTGCCAGCACCAATTTGGCGGGAGGAGGAGATACGCAGTATTTT.

This clone appeared once. V and J are TRBV29-1 and TRBJ2-7; 10 positions match TRBD2. The CDR3 loop spans 13 amino acids. CDR1 is SQVTM, CDR2 ANQGSEA, per germline. Unmatched junction bases numbered 8, after V lost 6 bases and J lost 6 bases. CDR3: CSVIAGGLGEQYF. Here the CDR3 DNA reads TGCAGCGTGATAGCGGGGGGCTTAGGCGAGCAGTACTTC.

The genes are TRBV18 and TRBJ2-1; possibly TRBD2 for D (6 bases). Looked up from germline, CDR1 is KGHSH and CDR2 is LQKENI. V was pared by 2 bases and J by 11 bases, with 13 bases between. The CDR3 spans 13 residues. This CDR3 reads CASSPVDGSKQFF. DNA of the CDR3: TGTGCCAGCTCACCAGTCGACGGGAGTAAGCAGTTCTTC. The whole variable domain, filled in from reference TRBV18 and TRBJ2-1, reads NAGVMQNPRHLVRRRGQEARLRCSPMKGHSHVYWYRQLPEEGLKFMVYLQKENIIDESGMPKERFSAEFPKEGPSILRIQQVVRGDSAAYFCASSPVDGSKQFFGPGTRLTVL.

The chain uses TRBV6-5 and TRBJ2-5; TRBD1 is a possible D gene (6 bases). The DNA end lines up better with TRBJ2-7; the J call may be wrong. Germline lookup yields CDR1 MNHEY and CDR2 SVGAGI. The CDR3 extends over 15 amino acids. In nucleotides, the CDR3 is TGTGCCAGCAGACCGTGGACAGCGAGCTCCTACGAGCAGTACTTC. Protein product: CASRPWTASSYEQYF.

The chain uses TRBV29-1 and TRBJ2-1; 7 nucleotides line up with TRBD1. The trim removed 6 bases at V and 0 bases at J, leaving 5 bases unmatched. This CDR3 has 14 residues. Germline V gene sequence: CDR1 SQVTM, CDR2 ANQGSEA. CDR3 DNA sequence: TGCAGCGTAAAACAGGGGTCCTCCTACAATGAGCAGTTCTTC. Translation gives CSVKQGSSYNEQFF.

This clone was seen once. The chain couples TRBV28 to TRBJ2-3, with TRBD1 matching 7 bases. Looked up from germline, CDR1 is MDHEN and CDR2 is SYDVKM. The CDR3 totals 15 residues. Losses at the gene ends were 2 bases for V and 4 bases for J; bases not matched to a gene: 6. The CDR3 spells CASSLPGQEADTQYF. CDR3 sequence (DNA): TGTGCCAGCAGTTTACCCGGACAGGAGGCAGATACGCAGTATTTT. Combining the CDR3 with reference TRBV28 and TRBJ2-3 gives the whole variable domain DVKVTQSSRYLVKRTGEKVFLECVQDMDHENMFWYRQDPGLGLRLIYFSYDVKMKEKGDIPEGYSVSREKKERFSLILESASTNQTSMYLCASSLPGQEADTQYFGPGTRLTVL.